A single sample gave rise to the 24 T cell receptor beta chains below, sequenced in a study of cytomegalovirus exposure and HLA in healthy donors. PCR was performed using 60 Vbeta and 13 Jbeta primers. This table comes from immunoSEQ multiplex PCR, and its TCRdb copy is limited to in-frame clones, with some not included. The repertoire table contains some 51,000 clones. Sequenced: PBMCs. These receptors originate from a man between 45 and 60 years old in good health and CMV-seropositive.

The rearrangement uses TRBV6-5 and TRBJ2-1; 8 bases line up with TRBD2. This CDR3 is 16 amino acids long. After removal of 0 bases from V and 3 bases from J, the junction contained 4 bases not matched to a gene. In germline, CDR1 is MNHEY, CDR2 SVGAGI. The CDR3 is CASSYSPGGVYNEQFF. The DNA of the CDR3 is TGTGCCAGCAGTTACTCCCCCGGGGGGGTCTACAATGAGCAGTTCTTC.

DNA for the CDR3: TGTGCCAGCAGCCAAGATACAGGGTTAGGAGAGACCCAGTACTTC. Its protein is CASSQDTGLGETQYF. The chain carries TRBV4-2 and TRBJ2-5; D is perhaps TRBD1 (6 bases). The ends were cut back, 0 bases at V and 4 bases at J, with 12 bases in the middle. This CDR3 is 15 amino acids long. CDR1 and CDR2 (germline): LGHNA, YNFKEQ.

The chain links TRBV5-6 to TRBJ1-2, with unresolved D. V lost 0 bases to trimming and J lost 6 bases, with 6 bases between them. Germline V gene lookup returns CDR1 SGHDT and CDR2 YYEEEE. The CDR3 consists of 12 residues. For the CDR3, the DNA is TGTGCCAGCAGCTTGGGTCAGGATGGCTACACCTTC. Its translation: CASSLGQDGYTF.

The rearrangement uses TRBV5-5 and TRBJ1-2; D not certain. V dropped 4 bases and J dropped 7 bases, with 8 bases sitting between them. CDR1 is SGHKS and CDR2 is YYEKEE in the germline V gene (reference sequence). The CDR3 has 11 residues. CDR3 nucleotide sequence: TGTGCCAGCAGCCTCCTAACTGGCTACACCTTC. As protein: CASSLLTGYTF.

The chain links TRBV10-3 to TRBJ1-1; 10 bases fit TRBD1. CDR3 length: 15 residues. Looked up from germline, CDR1 is ENHRY and CDR2 is SYGVKD. V trimming: 6 bases; J trimming: 3 bases; junction bases outside the gene matches: 7. As DNA, the CDR3 is TGTGCCATCAGAAGAGTAGGGACAGGGGACACTGAAGCTTTCTTT. Protein sequence: CAIRRVGTGDTEAFF.

The V gene is TRBV25-1, the J gene TRBJ2-5; TRBD1 matches 10 bases. CDR1 and CDR2 (germline): MGHDK, SYGVNS. V gave up 6 bases and J gave up 2 bases; unmatched junction bases: 6. The CDR3 covers 15 residues. CDR3 sequence (DNA): TGTGCCAGCAGCCGGACAGGGGGACCACAAGAGACCCAGTACTTC. Amino acids: CASSRTGGPQETQYF.

The chain is built from TRBV7-2 and TRBJ2-3, with D possibly being TRBD2 (6 bases). Germline loops: CDR1 SGHTA, CDR2 FQGNSA. The CDR3 is made up of 15 amino acids. The germline V and J ends were trimmed by 5 bases and 1 base, with 13 bases remaining between them. CDR3 residues: CASSRLGGGTDTQYF. DNA for the CDR3: TGTGCCAGCAGCCGGCTCGGAGGGGGCACAGATACGCAGTATTTT.

V usage is TRBV10-3 and J usage is TRBJ2-7, with D perhaps matching TRBD2 (5 bases). This CDR3 contains 15 residues. The V gene lost 3 bases and the J gene lost 0 bases, with 12 bases spanning the gap. From germline, CDR1 is ENHRY and CDR2 SYGVKD. The CDR3 here is CAISDPAAPSYEQYF. The CDR3 DNA follows: TGTGCCATCAGTGATCCAGCGGCACCCTCCTACGAGCAGTACTTC.

The V and J genes are TRBV29-1 and TRBJ1-1, with D possibly matching TRBD1 (6 bases). V dropped 4 bases and J dropped 3 bases, with 15 bases sitting between them. Germline loops: CDR1 SQVTM, CDR2 ANQGSEA. The CDR3 length is 14 residues. The CDR3 region is CSVGAGVGDTEAFF. DNA for the CDR3: TGCAGCGTTGGGGCAGGGGTCGGAGACACTGAAGCTTTCTTT.

The CDR3 DNA reads TGCGCCAGCAGCCGGGGGGAGACTGGTAGCACAGATACGCAGTATTTT. Translating gives CASSRGETGSTDTQYF. This chain connects TRBV5-1 to TRBJ2-3; TRBD2 matches 7 bases. The germline V gene has CDR1 SGHRS and CDR2 YFSETQ. The CDR3 covers 16 residues. Trimming took 4 bases from V and 0 from J; bases not matched to a gene: 8.

Here the CDR3 DNA reads TGTGCCAGCAGCTTAGGACAGGCAAACACTGAAGCTTTCTTT. Its translation: CASSLGQANTEAFF. The chain uses TRBV11-2 and TRBJ1-1, with D perhaps TRBD1 (6 bases). V lost 1 base, J lost 2 bases, and 8 bases lay in between. Germline V gene sequence: CDR1 SGHAT, CDR2 FQNNGV. CDR3 length equals 14 residues.

The chain employs TRBV7-3 and TRBJ2-5, with TRBD1 as a possible D gene (8 bases). The V gene's germline CDR1 is SGHTA and CDR2 FQGTGA. This CDR3 has 15 residues. Trimming took 5 bases from V and 3 from J, leaving 16 bases between them. The CDR3 protein is CASSPRTGREETQYF. As DNA, the CDR3 is TGTGCCAGCAGCCCCCGGACAGGGAGGGAAGAGACCCAGTACTTC.

The V and J genes are TRBV27 and TRBJ2-7, with TRBD1 identical over 9 bases. Looked up from germline, CDR1 is MNHEY and CDR2 is SMNVEV (reference sequence). V dropped 3 bases and J dropped 3; count of bases not matched to a gene: 9. This CDR3 region has 16 residues. The CDR3 reads CASSLSGQGSYYEQYF. CDR3 bases: TGTGCCAGCAGTTTGTCGGGACAGGGATCCTACTACGAGCAGTACTTC.

The J gene is TRBJ1-5, the V gene TRBV18, with a tentative D call TRBD1 (5 bases). Trimming removed 3 bases from V and 5 bases from J, with 11 bases in between. Germline V gene data show CDR1 as KGHSH and CDR2 as LQKENI. The CDR3 totals 14 residues. CDR3 amino acids: CASSPVDTDQPQHF. The CDR3 DNA sequence: TGTGCCAGCTCACCCGTGGACACGGATCAGCCCCAGCATTTT.

The V and J genes are TRBV11-2 and TRBJ1-1, with TRBD1 matching 8 bases. The CDR3 is 13 residues long. With 5 bases clipped from V and 4 bases from J, the junction kept 3 bases outside the gene matches. Germline values: CDR1 SGHAT, CDR2 FQNNGV. The CDR3 region is CASSLGQGTEAFF. The CDR3 DNA reads TGTGCCAGCAGCCTCGGACAGGGCACTGAAGCTTTCTTT. Full variable domain (missing parts from reference TRBV11-2 and TRBJ1-1): EAGVAQSPRYKIIEKRQSVAFWCNPISGHATLYWYQQILGQGPKLLIQFQNNGVVDDSQLPKDRFSAERLKGVDSTLKIQPAKLEDSAVYLCASSLGQGTEAFFGQGTRLTVV.

The chain has TRBV18 and TRBJ1-1; D is unclear. CDR3 size: 17 residues. Germline values: CDR1 KGHSH, CDR2 LQKENI. Trimming cost V 0 bases and J 7 bases, with 21 bases left between them. This CDR3 reads CASSPPFSGGRPNEAFF. CDR3 bases: TGTGCCAGCTCACCACCTTTCTCGGGAGGCAGGCCTAATGAAGCTTTCTTT. Full variable domain (remainder filled in from reference TRBV18 and TRBJ1-1): NAGVMQNPRHLVRRRGQEARLRCSPMKGHSHVYWYRQLPEEGLKFMVYLQKENIIDESGMPKERFSAEFPKEGPSILRIQQVVRGDSAAYFCASSPPFSGGRPNEAFFGQGTRLTVV.

The V and J genes are TRBV18 and TRBJ1-6; TRBD1 is a possible D gene (5 bases). In germline, CDR1 is KGHSH, CDR2 LQKENI. The germline V and J ends were trimmed by 2 bases and 10 bases, with 18 bases remaining between them. The CDR3 totals 16 residues. CDR3 sequence reads: CASSPTVVQGGSPLHF. The CDR3 DNA sequence: TGTGCCAGCTCACCAACGGTCGTCCAGGGAGGATCACCCCTCCACTTT.

The V gene is TRBV29-1, the J gene TRBJ1-1; no reliable D call. The length of the CDR3 is 13 residues. V was cut by 5 bases and J by 0 bases, with 10 bases left in between. Per the germline V gene, CDR1 is SQVTM and CDR2 is ANQGSEA. The CDR3 region has the DNA TGCAGCGTTTCCGGGATATTGAACACTGAAGCTTTCTTT. It is translated as CSVSGILNTEAFF.

This rearrangement joins TRBV9 to TRBJ2-2; D possibly corresponds to TRBD2 (6 bases). V lost 4 bases, J lost 1 base, and 11 bases lay in between. Germline V CDR1 and CDR2: SGDLS, YYNGEE. The CDR3 runs to 15 residues. The CDR3 nucleotides read TGTGCCAGCAGCTCGCGGGGTGGGAACACCGGGGAGCTGTTTTTT. Translating gives CASSSRGGNTGELFF.

This chain links TRBV7-2 with TRBJ1-3; 7 nucleotides line up with TRBD1. The CDR3 covers 16 residues. J gave up 7 bases and V 4 bases, and 13 bases lay outside the gene matches. CDR1 and CDR2 from the germline V gene are SGHTA and FQGNSA. CDR3 DNA: TGTGCCAGCAGCTCAAATACCGACAGGGTGAGGAACACCATATATTTT. As protein: CASSSNTDRVRNTIYF.

The rearrangement joins TRBV6-5 to TRBJ2-3; TRBD2 matches 9 bases. This CDR3 region has 16 residues. Germline V lookup: CDR1 MNHEY, CDR2 SVGAGI. Trimming at V came to 0 bases and at J to 5 bases, leaving 6 bases not matched to a gene. The CDR3, as DNA: TGTGCCAGCAGTTACTCATCGCGGGGGGGCCAAGATACGCAGTATTTT. This translates into CASSYSSRGGQDTQYF.

The chain carries TRBV5-6 and TRBJ2-1, with no clear D. The germline V and J ends were trimmed by 4 bases and 6 bases, with 17 bases remaining between them. The CDR3 runs 15 residues. CDR1 and CDR2 from the germline V gene are SGHDT and YYEEEE. The CDR3 DNA is TGTGCCAGCAGCCCGTGGTGGAGCTCGAGCAATGAGCAGTTCTTC. It codes for CASSPWWSSSNEQFF.

This chain's CDR3 is CASSWDRGDQPQHF. The CDR3 bases are TGTGCCAGCAGTTGGGACAGGGGGGATCAGCCCCAGCATTTT. V and J are TRBV2 and TRBJ1-5, with TRBD1 identical over 11 bases. Germline trimming cut 5 bases from V and 5 bases from J; bases unmatched to any gene: 2. Germline loops: CDR1 SNHLY, CDR2 FYNNEI. The CDR3 covers 14 residues.

V is TRBV6-5 and J is TRBJ2-5, with D maybe TRBD1 (6 bases). V lost 0 bases, J lost 2 bases, and 7 bases lay in between. Germline lookup yields CDR1 MNHEY and CDR2 SVGAGI. The CDR3 length is 14 residues. The CDR3 DNA is TGTGCCAGCAGTTACTCGGACAGACAAGAGACCCAGTACTTC. Translation gives CASSYSDRQETQYF.